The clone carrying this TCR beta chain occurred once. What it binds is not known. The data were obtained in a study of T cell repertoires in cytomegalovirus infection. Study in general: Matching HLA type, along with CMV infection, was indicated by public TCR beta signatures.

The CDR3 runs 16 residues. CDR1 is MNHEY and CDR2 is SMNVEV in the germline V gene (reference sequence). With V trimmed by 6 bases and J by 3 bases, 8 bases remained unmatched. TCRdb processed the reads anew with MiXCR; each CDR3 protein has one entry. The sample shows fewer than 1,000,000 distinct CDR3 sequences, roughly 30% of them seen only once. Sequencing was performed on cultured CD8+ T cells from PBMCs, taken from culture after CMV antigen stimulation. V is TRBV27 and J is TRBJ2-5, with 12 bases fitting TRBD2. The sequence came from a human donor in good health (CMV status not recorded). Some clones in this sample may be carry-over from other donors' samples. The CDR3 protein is CASRSLAGGPEETQYF. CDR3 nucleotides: TGTGCCAGCAGGTCTCTAGCGGGGGGGCCGGAAGAGACCCAGTACTTC.